A single sample gave rise to the 19 T cell receptor beta chains below, sequenced in a study of early T cells in non-severe SARS-CoV-2 infection. One entry per CDR3 protein, called by TCRdb with MiXCR from the 5' RACE reads. The data contain some 81,000 distinct CDR3 sequences, around 8.7% of them singletons. The sequencing input was whole blood. These receptors all come from an adult who was a healthcare worker with PCR-confirmed SARS-CoV-2 infection or an uninfected control (not recorded which).

The chain is built from TRBV5-1 and TRBJ1-5, with 9 bases identical to TRBD1. The germline CDR1 and CDR2 sequences are SGHRS and YFSETQ. J gave up 7 bases and V 2 bases, and 4 bases lay outside the gene matches. The length of the CDR3 is 14 residues. The CDR3, as DNA: TGCGCCAGCAGCTTTACAGGGGGCGACCAGCCCCAGCATTTT. This codes for CASSFTGGDQPQHF.

The sample holds a few counts of this clonotype. The rearrangement links TRBV5-4 to TRBJ2-7; 8 bases match TRBD2. The CDR3 is 16 residues long. The J segment lost 0 bases and the V segment lost 4 bases, leaving 9 bases of the junction unmatched. Germline V gene sequence: CDR1 SGHNT, CDR2 YYREEE (reference sequence). This CDR3 reads CASSNGGGTSSYEQYF. CDR3 sequence (DNA): TGTGCCAGCAGCAACGGCGGTGGGACTAGCTCCTACGAGCAGTACTTC.

This clonotype was observed many times. In nucleotides, the CDR3 is TGTGCCAGCGACGTTGTCGGGGAGCTGTTTTTT. This translates into CASDVVGELFF. The chain combines TRBV28 with TRBJ2-2; D remains ambiguous. CDR3 length: 11 amino acids. Germline V CDR1 and CDR2: MDHEN, SYDVKM. V was cut by 8 bases and J by 7 bases, with 8 bases left in between.

About this clonotype itself: A much larger clone is a single base away; this may be a read error. The rearrangement uses TRBV20-1 and TRBJ2-5; D is ambiguous. Trimming stripped 3 bases from V and 0 bases from J, with 8 bases between. The V gene's germline CDR1 is DFQATT and CDR2 SNEGSKA (reference sequence). The CDR3 is 13 amino acids. CDR3 region: CSASSDNQETQYF. CDR3 DNA: TGCAGTGCTAGCTCCGACAACCAAGAGACCCAGTACTTC.

This clonotype showed up many times. This chain uses TRBV7-9 with TRBJ2-7; no definite D call. This CDR3 is built from 13 residues. Germline CDR1 reads SEHNR; CDR2 reads FQNEAQ (reference sequence). Trimming cost V 0 bases and J 4 bases, with 7 bases left between them. CDR3 DNA: TGTGCCAGCAGCTTAGCGAAAGGGTACGAGCAGTACTTC. It specifies CASSLAKGYEQYF.

The chain has TRBV5-1 and TRBJ2-5; TRBD2 might be the D (6 bases). Germline V gene lookup returns CDR1 SGHRS and CDR2 YFSETQ. The CDR3 runs to 15 residues. Trimming shortened V by 3 bases and J by 3 bases, and 15 bases separated the two germline ends. CDR3 bases: TGCGCCAGCAGCTATTCCGGGGACTTCAAAGAGACCCAGTACTTC. Amino acids: CASSYSGDFKETQYF.

The rearrangement uses TRBV28 and TRBJ2-1; perhaps TRBD1 as D (6 bases). The CDR3 loop spans 14 amino acids. V lost 4 bases to trimming and J lost 4 bases, with 11 bases between them. CDR1 is MDHEN and CDR2 is SYDVKM in the germline V gene. The CDR3 loop reads CASSSHQGYNEQFF. The CDR3 nucleotides read TGTGCCAGCAGTTCTCACCAGGGGTACAATGAGCAGTTCTTC.

This clonotype was seen repeatedly, ten times or more. The chain has TRBV29-1 and TRBJ2-1; D gene uncertain. The CDR3 runs to 13 residues. In germline, CDR1 is SQVTM, CDR2 ANQGSEA. Trimming left V 4 bases short and J 4 bases short, with 11 bases between. The CDR3 DNA sequence: TGCAGCGTTGTCCCCCGCGGTTACAATGAGCAGTTCTTC. Protein product: CSVVPRGYNEQFF.

The V gene is TRBV12-3 or TRBV12-4, the J gene TRBJ2-3; D gene ambiguous. V was trimmed by 8 bases and J by 2 bases, leaving 5 bases between them. The length of the CDR3 is 11 residues. This CDR3 reads CASRITDTQYF. The CDR3 nucleotides are TGTGCCAGCCGAATCACAGATACGCAGTATTTT.

This clonotype has only a few counts. V is TRBV7-8 and J is TRBJ1-1; no definite D call. CDR1 is SGHVS and CDR2 is FQNEAQ in the germline V gene. The V gene lost 4 bases and the J gene lost 1 base, with 4 bases spanning the gap. This CDR3 has 12 residues. CDR3 sequence reads: CASSSENTEAFF. CDR3 in DNA: TGTGCCAGCAGCTCAGAGAACACTGAAGCTTTCTTT.

This clonotype came up a few times. This may be a read error: a much more frequent sequence differs by one nucleotide. J is TRBJ2-7 and V is TRBV28; 7 nucleotides align to TRBD1. Germline V gene data show CDR1 as MDHEN and CDR2 as SYDVKM. CDR3 length: 15 amino acids. CDR3: CASRPPGQSSYERYF. CDR3 DNA sequence: TGTGCCAGCAGGCCCCCGGGACAGAGTTCCTACGAGCGGTACTTC.

The sample holds many counts of this clonotype. The chain combines TRBV18 with TRBJ2-1; no clear D. The V gene lost 2 bases and the J gene lost 6 bases, with 5 bases spanning the gap. The germline V gene has CDR1 KGHSH and CDR2 LQKENI. This CDR3 has 12 residues. The CDR3 region is CASSPDTNEQFF. The CDR3 DNA is TGTGCCAGCTCACCAGACACCAATGAGCAGTTCTTC. Combining the CDR3 with reference TRBV18 and TRBJ2-1 gives the whole variable domain NAGVMQNPRHLVRRRGQEARLRCSPMKGHSHVYWYRQLPEEGLKFMVYLQKENIIDESGMPKERFSAEFPKEGPSILRIQQVVRGDSAAYFCASSPDTNEQFFGPGTRLTVL.

The genes are TRBV7-8 and TRBJ2-1, with TRBD2 matching 13 bases. The CDR3 sequence is 15 residues long. Per the germline V gene, CDR1 is SGHVS and CDR2 is FQNEAQ. V was pared by 1 base and J by 7 bases, with 1 base of the junction left unmatched. The CDR3 loop reads CASSLELAGGNEQFF. The CDR3 DNA sequence: TGTGCCAGCAGCTTAGAACTAGCGGGAGGGAATGAGCAGTTCTTC.

This clonotype came up many times. The chain links TRBV7-9 to TRBJ2-5; D gene unclear. Germline V gives CDR1 SEHNR, CDR2 FQNEAQ (reference sequence). The CDR3 extends over 14 amino acids. With 5 bases removed from V and 0 bases from J, the gap between germline ends came to 10 bases. CDR3 sequence: CASSNGRYQETQYF. In DNA, the CDR3 is TGTGCCAGCAGCAATGGACGGTACCAAGAGACCCAGTACTTC.

J is TRBJ2-2 and V is TRBV18; 13 positions agree with TRBD2. The CDR3 sequence is 20 residues long. With V trimmed by 4 bases and J by 4 bases, 15 bases remained unmatched. Germline CDR1 and CDR2: KGHSH and LQKENI. DNA of the CDR3: TGTGCCAGCTCACTAGCCGGGACTAGCGGGACGAAATACTTCACCGGGGAGCTGTTTTTT. This encodes CASSLAGTSGTKYFTGELFF. The whole variable domain, remainder taken from reference TRBV18 and TRBJ2-2, is NAGVMQNPRHLVRRRGQEARLRCSPMKGHSHVYWYRQLPEEGLKFMVYLQKENIIDESGMPKERFSAEFPKEGPSILRIQQVVRGDSAAYFCASSLAGTSGTKYFTGELFFGEGSRLTVL.

This clonotype was found many times. The chain links TRBV20-1 to TRBJ2-1; a possible D gene is TRBD1 (5 bases). The CDR3 runs 13 residues. Germline lookup yields CDR1 DFQATT and CDR2 SNEGSKA (reference sequence). Trimming took off 6 bases at V and 1 base at J, with 10 bases between the two ends. In nucleotides, the CDR3 is TGCAGTGCCTGGACACCTTCCTACAATGAGCAGTTCTTC. Its translation is CSAWTPSYNEQFF.

This chain joins TRBV20-1 and TRBJ2-7; D might be TRBD2 (6 bases). Trimming took 6 bases from V and 0 from J, leaving 18 bases between them. CDR1 DFQATT and CDR2 SNEGSKA come from the germline V gene (reference sequence). The CDR3 consists of 15 residues. CDR3 coding DNA: TGCAGTGCCGAGGCCTTCTCTAGCGTCTCCTACGAGCAGTACTTC. This encodes CSAEAFSSVSYEQYF.

Many counts were recorded for this clonotype. The gene calls are TRBV28 and TRBJ2-6; no clear D. The CDR3 has 14 residues. Trimming removed 8 bases at V and 0 bases at J, with 8 bases between. The germline V gene has CDR1 MDHEN and CDR2 SYDVKM. The CDR3 loop reads CASSRSSGANVLTF. The CDR3 coding sequence is TGTGCCAGCTCAAGGAGCTCTGGGGCCAACGTCCTGACTTTC.

In this sample, this clonotype turned up many times. The chain is built from TRBV5-1 and TRBJ2-2; D is unclear. The germline V gene has CDR1 SGHRS and CDR2 YFSETQ. With 0 bases removed from V and 6 bases from J, the gap between germline ends came to 12 bases. CDR3 length: 15 residues. In DNA, the CDR3 is TGCGCCAGCAGCTTGGACGGCAGTGGGTCCGGGGAGCTGTTTTTT. This translates into CASSLDGSGSGELFF.